These T cell receptor beta chains were read from a single sample in a study of naive and memory T cell subsets. From the UMI-ligation and nested PCR reads, TCRdb called clonotypes with MiXCR, one entry per CDR3 protein. The sample holds over 65,000 distinct CDR3 sequences, approximately 9.2% seen once. Specimen: naive CD8+ T cells from blood. The receptors stem from a human donor in good health. CDR3s include the opening cysteine and the closing phenylalanine or tryptophan. D genes are given only for firm matches. Some rows have no size entry. The others give once, few or many, or a class for an expanded clone.

>few|TRBJ2-1|.|TRBV9
TGTGCCAGCAGCGTAGATATCAATGAGCAGTTCTTC
CASSVDINEQFF
>.|TRBJ2-5|TRBD2|TRBV29-1
TGCAGCGTTGTTAGGGCTAGCGGGAGTAAGAAGACCCAGTACTTC
CSVVRASGSKKTQYF
>many|TRBJ2-1|TRBD2|TRBV4-2
TGTGCCAGCAGCCTCGAGAAACTAGCGGGAGGGCCTTCCGGCAATGAGCAGTTCTTC
CASSLEKLAGGPSGNEQFF
>.|TRBJ2-1|.|TRBV6-6
TGTGCCACAGTAGGGACCTACAATGAGCAGTTCTTC
CATVGTYNEQFF
>few|TRBJ2-1|TRBD2|TRBV6-2/TRBV6-3
TGTGCCAGCAGTCCGGGACTAGCGGCCGTGGATGAGCAGTTCTTC
CASSPGLAAVDEQFF
>many|TRBJ2-3|.|TRBV18
TGTGCCAGCTCACCCGGGACTGCACTCACAGATACGCAGTATTTT
CASSPGTALTDTQYF
>few|TRBJ2-4|.|TRBV2
TGTGCCAGCAGTGCAGGAATACTAGCCAAAAACATTCAGTACTTC
CASSAGILAKNIQYF
>.|TRBJ2-1|TRBD2|TRBV11-1
TGTGCCAGCAGAATCGGAGCGGGAGGCGAAAACAATGAGCAGTTCTTC
CASRIGAGGENNEQFF
>.|TRBJ1-1|.|TRBV7-9
TGTGCCAGCAGCGTGACTCAAGGGGAGAACACTGAAGCTTTCTTT
CASSVTQGENTEAFF
>.|TRBJ2-5|TRBD2|TRBV4-1
TGCGCCAGCAGCCAACTAGCGGGAGTGGAGACCCAGTACTTC
CASSQLAGVETQYF